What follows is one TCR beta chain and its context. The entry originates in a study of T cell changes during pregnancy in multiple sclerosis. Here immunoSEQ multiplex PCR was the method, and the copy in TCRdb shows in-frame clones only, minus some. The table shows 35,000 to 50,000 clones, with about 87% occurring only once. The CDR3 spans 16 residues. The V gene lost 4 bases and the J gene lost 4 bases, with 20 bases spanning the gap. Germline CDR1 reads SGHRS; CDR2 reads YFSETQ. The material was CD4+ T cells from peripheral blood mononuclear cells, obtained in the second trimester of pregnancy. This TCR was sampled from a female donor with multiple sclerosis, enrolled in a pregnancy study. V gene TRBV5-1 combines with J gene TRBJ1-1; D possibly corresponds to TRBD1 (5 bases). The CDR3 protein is CASSMGGRVASTEAFF. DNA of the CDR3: TGCGCCAGCAGCATGGGGGGGAGGGTGGCTAGCACTGAAGCTTTCTTT.